The 20 T cell receptor beta chains below all came from one sample that was sequenced in a study of blood T cell repertoires in COVID-19. Generated by immunoSEQ multiplex PCR, the TCRdb table keeps only in-frame clones and is missing some. The table has about 320,000 clones, around 86% seen once. The sequenced sample was PBMCs or T cells enriched from blood (not recorded which). The source of these receptors is a man aged 55 to 69 who had recovered from COVID-19.

This clone was observed a single time. V gene TRBV5-4 combines with J gene TRBJ2-5; possible D gene TRBD2, 6 bases. The CDR3 is made up of 15 amino acids. V lost 0 bases and J lost 0, with 9 bases in between. Germline CDR1 reads SGHNT; CDR2 reads YYREEE (reference sequence). This CDR3 reads CASSLAGGNQETQYF. The CDR3 DNA is TGTGCCAGCAGCTTGGCCGGCGGGAACCAAGAGACCCAGTACTTC.

V usage is TRBV27 and J usage is TRBJ2-1; 9 bases are shared with TRBD2. This CDR3 contains 14 residues. Germline V CDR1 and CDR2: MNHEY, SMNVEV (reference sequence). Germline trimming cut 4 bases from V and 6 bases from J; bases unmatched to any gene: 4. For the CDR3, the DNA is TGTGCCAGCAGTTGGGGACTAGCTTTCAATGAGCAGTTCTTC. Its translation: CASSWGLAFNEQFF.

V usage is TRBV30 and J usage is TRBJ2-3; 7 bases are shared with TRBD2. The CDR3 contains 14 residues. From germline, CDR1 is GTSNPN and CDR2 SVGIG (reference sequence). Trimming took 4 bases from V and 2 from J; bases not matched to a gene: 6. CDR3 bases: TGTGCCTGGATGGGGGGGTTTCTCACAGATACGCAGTATTTT. Translating gives CAWMGGFLTDTQYF.

This clone was observed a single time. At one end the junction does not follow the germline gene, possibly because of a read error. The rearrangement uses TRBV7-7 and TRBJ2-1, with 8 bases lining up with TRBD2. The CDR3 extends over 14 amino acids. Germline CDR1 reads SSHAT; CDR2 reads FNYEAQ (reference sequence). Written as DNA, the CDR3 is TGTGCTAGCAGCCCGACCGGGACTAGTAGCTTGCAGTTCTTC. Amino acid sequence: CASSPTGTSSLQFF.

The V gene is TRBV3-1 (or the pseudogene TRBV3-2), the J gene TRBJ2-1; maybe TRBD2 (6 bases). The CDR3 runs to 13 residues. Germline V gene lookup returns CDR1 LGHDT and CDR2 YNNKEL (reference sequence). With 3 bases removed from V and 8 bases from J, the gap between germline ends came to 11 bases. The CDR3 loop is CASSHLGGDEQFF. CDR3 DNA sequence: TGTGCCAGCAGCCACCTCGGAGGGGATGAGCAGTTCTTC.

The chain couples TRBV15 to TRBJ2-5; TRBD2 agrees at 11 bases. V dropped 0 bases and J dropped 5; count of bases not matched to a gene: 5. The germline V gene encodes CDR1 LNHNV and CDR2 YYDKDF (reference sequence). CDR3 length: 16 amino acids. The CDR3 protein is CATSRDGLAGGETQYF. Here the CDR3 DNA reads TGTGCCACCAGCAGAGATGGGTTAGCGGGAGGGGAGACCCAGTACTTC.

This clone was counted a single time. This chain connects TRBV6-6 to TRBJ2-1; no firm D call. Trimming removed 5 bases from V and 0 bases from J, with 17 bases in between. Looked up from germline, CDR1 is MNHNY and CDR2 is SVGAGI (reference sequence). The CDR3 runs to 17 residues. Here the CDR3 reads CASSLTPQRPSYNEQFF. CDR3 nucleotide sequence: TGTGCCAGCAGTCTTACCCCGCAGCGCCCCTCCTACAATGAGCAGTTCTTC.

The rearrangement uses TRBV2 and TRBJ2-7; 7 nucleotides agree with TRBD1. J lost 9 bases, V lost 6 bases, and 8 bases had no gene match. This CDR3 spans 12 amino acids. Germline CDR1 reads SNHLY; CDR2 reads FYNNEI. The CDR3 DNA sequence: TGTGCCAGCAGCGACAGGGAGCTACCGCAGTACTTC. This sequence encodes CASSDRELPQYF.

The chain employs TRBV9 and TRBJ1-2; a weak D match, TRBD1 (5 bases). Germline lookup yields CDR1 SGDLS and CDR2 YYNGEE. Between the trimmed V and J ends, which lost 5 bases and 5 bases, there was a span of 13 bases. The CDR3 consists of 13 residues. CDR3 in DNA: TGTGCCAGCAGTAGTGGGGCTGAGTATGGCTACACCTTC. As protein: CASSSGAEYGYTF.

The CDR3 nucleotides are TGTGCCAGCAGTGAAGCGAACAGCTTCACAACTAATGAAAAACTGTTTTTT. Its translation: CASSEANSFTTNEKLFF. V and J are TRBV2 and TRBJ1-4; D unclear. The CDR3 length is 17 residues. CDR1 is SNHLY, CDR2 FYNNEI, per germline. The V end was cut by 0 bases, the J end by 0 bases, with 11 bases between.

This sequence joins TRBV6-5 and TRBJ2-7, with D maybe TRBD2 (5 bases). V was trimmed by 8 bases and J by 3 bases, leaving 14 bases between them. Germline V CDR1 and CDR2: MNHEY, SVGAGI. The CDR3 consists of 13 residues. Here the CDR3 reads CASSQGRVYEQYF. Written as DNA, the CDR3 is TGTGCCAGCTCCCAAGGGCGGGTCTACGAGCAGTACTTC.

The gene calls are TRBV10-1 and TRBJ2-1; possibly TRBD2 for D (7 bases). The V end lost 2 bases, the J end lost 6 bases, and 14 bases lay between the germline ends. The CDR3 has 15 amino acids. Germline CDR1 reads WNHNN; CDR2 reads SYGVQD (reference sequence). The CDR3 DNA sequence: TGCGCCAGCAGTGAGGGGGGGGCCCGAGGCAATGAGCAGTTCTTC. Protein sequence: CASSEGGARGNEQFF.

This clone was detected only once. This chain uses TRBV23-1 with TRBJ2-5; 7 nucleotides agree with TRBD1. TRBV23-1 is placed among ORFs of uncertain function. The V segment lost 7 bases and the J segment 3 bases; nucleotides outside the gene matches: 5. The CDR3 runs 13 residues. In nucleotides, the CDR3 is TGCGCCAGCATTGGGACAGACAAAGAGACCCAGTACTTC. Residues: CASIGTDKETQYF.

The gene calls are TRBV28 and TRBJ2-1; 12 nucleotides line up with TRBD2. The CDR3 length is 17 residues. In germline, CDR1 is MDHEN, CDR2 SYDVKM. The V and J ends lost 0 bases and 9 bases, in that order; junction bases with no gene match: 9. The CDR3 is CASSLWAASGRASEQFF. The CDR3 DNA reads as TGTGCCAGCAGTTTATGGGCGGCTAGCGGGAGGGCCAGTGAGCAGTTCTTC.

The chain combines TRBV28 with TRBJ2-7; D is possibly TRBD1 (6 bases). The CDR3 covers 15 residues. V lost 6 bases and J lost 6, with 21 bases in between. Germline CDR1 is MDHEN and CDR2 is SYDVKM. The CDR3 region is CASRLRDMRISEQYF. The CDR3 DNA is TGTGCCAGCAGACTCCGGGACATGAGAATCTCCGAGCAGTACTTC.

This clone was detected once. The chain is built from TRBV29-1 and TRBJ1-1, with 9 bases aligning to TRBD1. CDR3 length: 13 amino acids. Per germline, CDR1 SQVTM and CDR2 ANQGSEA. J gave up 3 bases and V 6 bases, and 5 bases lay outside the gene matches. The CDR3 DNA reads TGCAGCGTACAGGGGGCTTGGGACACTGAAGCTTTCTTT. It translates to CSVQGAWDTEAFF.

The chain is built from TRBV11-3 and TRBJ2-5; 8 positions agree with TRBD1. The CDR3 is 17 residues long. After removal of 1 base from V and 2 bases from J, the junction contained 9 bases not matched to a gene. The germline V gene encodes CDR1 SGHNT and CDR2 YENEEA. CDR3 nucleotide sequence: TGTGCCAGCAGCTTAGCCCCCAGGACAGGGCGACAAGAGACCCAGTACTTC. As protein: CASSLAPRTGRQETQYF.

The chain links TRBV11-1 to TRBJ2-7; 10 bases align to TRBD1. After removal of 7 bases from V and 2 bases from J, the junction contained 8 bases not matched to a gene. CDR1 is SGHAT, CDR2 FQDESV, per germline (reference sequence). The CDR3 is 15 amino acids. The CDR3 protein is CASTRTGTGAYEQYF. CDR3 DNA sequence: TGTGCCAGCACCAGGACCGGGACAGGGGCCTACGAGCAGTACTTC.

The chain joins TRBV18 to TRBJ2-3; 8 nucleotides line up with TRBD2. After removal of 6 bases from V and 0 bases from J, the junction contained 11 bases not matched to a gene. In germline, CDR1 is KGHSH, CDR2 LQKENI. This CDR3 is 17 amino acids long. In DNA form, the CDR3 reads TGTGCCAGCTCTCCAAAGCGGGTAGCGGGAAGCACAGATACGCAGTATTTT. Amino acids: CASSPKRVAGSTDTQYF.

J is TRBJ2-6 and V is TRBV9; no clear D gene. CDR1 is SGDLS and CDR2 is YYNGEE in the germline V gene. CDR3 length equals 14 residues. With 3 bases removed from V and 2 bases from J, the gap between germline ends came to 6 bases. The CDR3 region is CASSAFPGANVLTF. The CDR3 nucleotides read TGTGCCAGCAGCGCCTTTCCTGGGGCCAACGTCCTGACTTTC.